This passage covers 2 T cell receptor beta chains from one sample sequenced in a study of T cell clonality in common variable immunodeficiency. Method: immunoSEQ multiplex PCR; TCRdb's copy keeps in-frame clones and lacks some. The sample holds about 60,000 clones, and no clone turns up only once. The specimen sequenced was peripheral blood mononuclear cells. Source of these receptors: a person aged 18-70 years in good health.

Many counts were recorded for this clone. The read ends 3 residues before the CDR3 terminus; that terminus is restored from the germline J gene. This chain links TRBV5-1 with TRBJ2-1; TRBD1 agrees at 8 bases. V was clipped by 3 bases and J by 8 bases; unmatched bases: 19. Germline lookup yields CDR1 SGHRS and CDR2 YFSETQ. CDR3 length: 18 amino acids. CDR3 DNA, as far as it was read: TGCGCCAGCAGCTACTCTATTTTTGGACAGGGAATAGTCGATGAG. Residues: CASSYSIFGQGIVDE. The whole CDR3 sequence is CASSYSIFGQGIVDEQFF.

This clone was seen ten or more times. Coverage ceases 3 residues before the CDR3 finishes, and the germline J gene fills in the end. V and J are TRBV19 and TRBJ2-2; 9 positions agree with TRBD2. Germline lookup yields CDR1 LNHDA and CDR2 SQIVND (reference sequence). The V and J ends lost 5 bases and 0 bases, in that order; junction bases with no gene match: 4. This CDR3 region has 16 residues. The CDR3 DNA, read in part, is TGTGCCAGTAGTGATCCTAGCGGGGCGAACACCGGGGAG. Residues: CASSDPSGANTGE. The full CDR3 protein reads CASSDPSGANTGELFF.